The source of this TCR beta chain is a study of somatic mutations in cytotoxic T cells in rheumatoid arthritis. Study-wide results and caveats: The top CD8+ clone topped 20% of CD8+ cells in about an eighth of the roughly 60 patients. Expanded CD8+ clones had unknown antigen targets.

Profiling relied on immunoSEQ multiplex PCR, and the TCRdb table lists in-frame clones only, not all of them. Of some 14,000 clones listed, 72% were seen once; the top ten hold more than 9%. With regard to this clone: Its specificity is not known.

The germline V gene has CDR1 SGHTA and CDR2 FQGTGA. This CDR3 comprises 15 residues. V lost 0 bases to trimming and J lost 8 bases, with 14 bases between them. This chain joins TRBV7-3 and TRBJ2-1, with a weak D call TRBD2 (6 bases). The TCR sequence derives from an adult with rheumatoid arthritis. The source material was CD8+ T cells sorted from blood. CDR3 residues: CASSLTLALGHEQFF. CDR3 nucleotide sequence: TGTGCCAGCAGCTTAACACTAGCATTAGGACATGAGCAGTTCTTC.